The 7 T cell receptor beta chains below were found in one sample sequenced in a study of cytomegalovirus exposure and HLA in healthy donors. PCR primers comprised 60 Vbeta and 13 Jbeta primers. TCRdb keeps only in-frame clones here, not all; method: immunoSEQ multiplex PCR. The sample has around 130,000 clones, over 8% seen once. The specimen sequenced was PBMCs. These receptors were obtained from a man aged 40-49 years in good health and CMV-seronegative.

The chain employs TRBV19 and TRBJ1-6; TRBD1 aligns across 7 bases. The CDR3 length is 15 residues. Germline lookup yields CDR1 LNHDA and CDR2 SQIVND (reference sequence). Unmatched junction bases numbered 7, after V lost 5 bases and J lost 6 bases. The CDR3 DNA reads as TGTGCCAGTAGTCAGCTTGCAGGGGGTAATTCACCCCTCCACTTT. It yields the protein CASSQLAGGNSPLHF.

The chain links TRBV5-4 to TRBJ2-1; D not resolved. Looked up from germline, CDR1 is SGHNT and CDR2 is YYREEE (reference sequence). The CDR3 is 15 amino acids. The V gene lost 2 bases and the J gene lost 1 base, with 10 bases spanning the gap. CDR3 in DNA: TGTGCCAGCAGCTTTCCAAAGAGTTCCTACAATGAGCAGTTCTTC. Protein: CASSFPKSSYNEQFF.

A word on this clone: Other DNA sequences in this sample translate to the same CDR3. The genes are TRBV6-5 and TRBJ1-2, with D uncertain. With 5 bases removed from V and 4 bases from J, the gap between germline ends came to 5 bases. This CDR3 is built from 11 residues. Germline values: CDR1 MNHEY, CDR2 SVGAGI. The CDR3: CASSDTYGYTF. The CDR3 coding sequence is TGTGCCAGCAGTGACACCTATGGCTACACCTTC.

The chain has TRBV30 and TRBJ1-2, with D possibly being TRBD1 (5 bases). The germline gives CDR1 GTSNPN, CDR2 SVGIG (reference sequence). The CDR3 has 15 residues. V was pared by 2 bases and J by 0 bases, with 13 bases between. This CDR3 is CAWSPGQEANYGYTF. CDR3 coding DNA: TGTGCCTGGAGTCCAGGGCAAGAAGCTAACTATGGCTACACCTTC.

This clone was detected a few times. The rearrangement uses TRBV6-1 and TRBJ1-1; tentative D call: TRBD1 (5 bases). The CDR3 covers 14 residues. CDR1 and CDR2 (germline): MNHNS, SASEGT. V was clipped by 7 bases and J by 0 bases, with 12 bases between them. CDR3 in amino acids: CASIDRGLNTEAFF. CDR3 in DNA: TGTGCCAGCATCGACCGGGGGTTGAACACTGAAGCTTTCTTT.

In this sample, this clone turned up a few times. The chain is built from TRBV4-1 and TRBJ2-7; 9 nucleotides agree with TRBD1. Trimming took 4 bases from V and 6 from J; bases not matched to a gene: 7. This CDR3 comprises 14 residues. CDR1 is MGHRA, CDR2 YSYEKL, per germline. DNA for the CDR3: TGCGCCAGCAGCCCCCCCGGGACAGGGTTCGAGCAGTACTTC. Encoded protein: CASSPPGTGFEQYF.

This chain connects TRBV6-1 to TRBJ1-2; perhaps TRBD1 as D (5 bases). V was clipped by 1 base and J by 6 bases, with 15 bases between them. Germline assignment: CDR1 MNHNS and CDR2 SASEGT. This CDR3 has 15 residues. CDR3: CASSEVWGDPHGYTF. CDR3 DNA: TGTGCCAGCAGTGAAGTCTGGGGCGATCCCCATGGCTACACCTTC.